This TCR beta chain was identified during a study of response to subunit inactivated influenza vaccine. As for this clonotype: As yet, its antigen is unknown.

Deletions cut 2 bases from V and 5 bases from J, with 15 bases between. CDR3 length equals 15 residues. TCRdb re-analysed the RT-PCR reads in MiXCR, keeping a single row per CDR3 protein. The sample records approximately 570,000 distinct CDR3 sequences, approximately 7.7% being singletons. The study, taken as a whole, reports: Only a handful of new T cells, the authors suggested, are recruited with each seasonal influenza vaccination.

Source: PBMCs from blood, taken 23 months after vaccination. This sequence was found in a man aged 50 to 69 who received an inactivated influenza vaccine. The rearrangement links TRBV12-3 or TRBV12-4 to TRBJ2-5; maybe TRBD2 (6 bases). Here the CDR3 DNA reads TGTGCCAGCAGTTTACGGGGGAGTGGTAAGGAGACCCAGTACTTC. Encoded protein: CASSLRGSGKETQYF.